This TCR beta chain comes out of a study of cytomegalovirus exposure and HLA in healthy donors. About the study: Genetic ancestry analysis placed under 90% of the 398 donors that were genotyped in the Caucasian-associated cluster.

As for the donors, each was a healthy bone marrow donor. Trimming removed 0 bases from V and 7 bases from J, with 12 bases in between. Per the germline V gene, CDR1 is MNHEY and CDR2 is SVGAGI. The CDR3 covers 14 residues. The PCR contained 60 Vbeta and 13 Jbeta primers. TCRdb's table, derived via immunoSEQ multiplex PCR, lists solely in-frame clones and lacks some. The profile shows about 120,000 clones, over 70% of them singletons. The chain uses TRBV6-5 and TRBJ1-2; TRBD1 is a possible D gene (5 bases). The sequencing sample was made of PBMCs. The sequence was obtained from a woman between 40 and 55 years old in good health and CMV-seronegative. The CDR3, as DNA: TGTGCCAGCAGTTACTCCACGGTGGGGGGTGGCTACACCTTC. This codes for CASSYSTVGGGYTF.